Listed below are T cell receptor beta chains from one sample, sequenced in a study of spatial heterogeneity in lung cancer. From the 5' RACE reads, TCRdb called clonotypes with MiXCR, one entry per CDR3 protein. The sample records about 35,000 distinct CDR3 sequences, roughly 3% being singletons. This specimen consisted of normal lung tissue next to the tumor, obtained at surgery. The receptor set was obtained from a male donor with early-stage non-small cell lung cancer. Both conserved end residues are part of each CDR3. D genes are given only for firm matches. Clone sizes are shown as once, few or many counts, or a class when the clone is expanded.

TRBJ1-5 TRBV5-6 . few CASSLLGPPPKRSPIDYSNQPQHF TGTGCCAGCAGCTTGTTGGGGCCGCCACCCAAAAGGAGTCCAATAGATTATAGCAATCAGCCCCAGCATTTT
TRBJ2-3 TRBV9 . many CASSVAGRPPSTDTQYF TGTGCCAGCAGCGTAGCCGGACGGCCCCCGAGCACAGATACGCAGTATTTT
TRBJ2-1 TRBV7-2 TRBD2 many CASSLSLAGAEQFF TGTGCCAGCAGCTTAAGCCTAGCGGGGGCTGAGCAGTTCTTC
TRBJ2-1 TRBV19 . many CASSISMVRDTKPDEQFF TGTGCCAGTTCGATCAGTATGGTTCGGGACACCAAACCCGATGAGCAGTTCTTC
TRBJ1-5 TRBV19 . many CASSIGVDQPQHF TGTGCCAGTAGTATAGGGGTAGATCAGCCCCAGCATTTT
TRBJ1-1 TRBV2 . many CASSGGKVRNTEAFF TGTGCCAGCAGTGGAGGGAAAGTACGGAACACTGAAGCTTTCTTT
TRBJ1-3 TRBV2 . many CASSLQSYSGNTIYF TGTGCCAGCAGCTTACAGTCCTACTCTGGAAACACCATATATTTT
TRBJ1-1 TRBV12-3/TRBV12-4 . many CASSSPTFLNTEAFF TGTGCCAGCAGTTCCCCTACTTTCCTGAACACTGAAGCTTTCTTT
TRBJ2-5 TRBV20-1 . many CSAPGRQETQYF TGCAGTGCCCCCGGGCGTCAGGAGACCCAGTACTTC
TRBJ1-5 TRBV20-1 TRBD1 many CSAIQGAGQPQHF TGCAGTGCTATTCAGGGGGCCGGTCAGCCCCAGCATTTT
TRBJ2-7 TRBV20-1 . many CSATHSIYEQYF TGCAGTGCAACGCACAGTATTTACGAGCAGTACTTC
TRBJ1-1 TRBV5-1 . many CASSLEGNLDTEAFF TGCGCCAGCAGCTTGGAAGGGAATTTGGACACTGAAGCTTTCTTT